Below, 20 T cell receptor beta chains from the same sample are listed, as sequenced in a study of blood T cells in healthy people across ages (dated by TCRdb to the mid-2010s). Library method: 5' RACE. The sequencer listed for this sample is Illumina HiSeq 2500. A second PCR of roughly 6 to 12 cycles was performed with a sample-barcoded 5' primer and a J-beta primer mix. The public reads were run again by TCRdb, first through fastp at Q25 and then through MiXCR, and only productive beta chains were kept. Each record represents a unique CDR3 protein, reported with the most common genes and DNA among its rows. The sample table shows fewer than 950,000 distinct CDR3 sequences, and roughly 34% are seen once. Over 10% of the sample comes from the top ten. The sequenced sample was blood. These receptor sequences come from a man between 18 and 29 years old in good health.

This clonotype was recorded a few times. The chain links TRBV7-6 to TRBJ2-3, with D uncertain. V was pared by 6 bases and J by 3 bases, with 10 bases between. Germline V gene sequence: CDR1 SGHVS, CDR2 FNYEAQ. The CDR3 loop spans 13 amino acids. In nucleotides, the CDR3 is TGTGCCAGCAGGGGCTTCGGGACAGATACGCAGTATTTT. Protein sequence: CASRGFGTDTQYF. The variable domain in full, completed from reference TRBV7-6 and TRBJ2-3, reads GAGVSQSPRYKVTKRGQDVALRCDPISGHVSLYWYRQALGQGPEFLTYFNYEAQQDKSGLPNDRFSAERPEGSISTLTIQRTEQRDSAMYRCASRGFGTDTQYFGPGTRLTVL.

In its sample, this clonotype was seen a few times. The rearrangement uses TRBV12-3 or TRBV12-4 and TRBJ1-4, with 7 bases matching TRBD1. Losses at the gene ends were 4 bases for V and 1 base for J; bases not matched to a gene: 9. This CDR3 has 17 amino acids. The CDR3, as DNA: TGTGCCAGCAGTTCCGACCGTTCAGGGGGAACTAATGAAAAACTGTTTTTT. Residues: CASSSDRSGGTNEKLFF.

The J gene is TRBJ2-3, the V gene TRBV20-1; D unclear. The CDR3 totals 13 residues. CDR1 and CDR2 from the germline V gene are DFQATT and SNEGSKA (reference sequence). Trimming shortened V by 7 bases and J by 4 bases, and 15 bases separated the two germline ends. DNA of the CDR3: TGCAGTGTGAGACTTCCGTCGGCAGATACGCAGTATTTT. It is translated as CSVRLPSADTQYF.

This clonotype turned up a few times. The chain couples TRBV7-9 to TRBJ1-2; D unresolved. This CDR3 has 14 amino acids. V was cut by 1 base and J by 1 base, with 7 bases left in between. Germline loops: CDR1 SEHNR, CDR2 FQNEAQ (reference sequence). CDR3 in DNA: TGTGCCAGCAGCTTAGGGACGGATAACTATGGCTACACCTTC. Protein: CASSLGTDNYGYTF.

This clonotype was seen a handful of times. CDR3 nucleotides: TGTGCCAGCAGCTGGGACAGGGTCAATGAGCAGTTCTTC. Its translation: CASSWDRVNEQFF. This chain uses TRBV5-6 with TRBJ2-1, with TRBD1 matching over 9 bases. Germline loops: CDR1 SGHDT, CDR2 YYEEEE. The CDR3 sequence is 13 residues long. J gave up 6 bases and V 3 bases, and 1 base lay outside the gene matches.

J is TRBJ2-1 and V is TRBV7-6; weak D call: TRBD2 (6 bases). This CDR3 region has 13 residues. Germline CDR1 reads SGHVS; CDR2 reads FNYEAQ. Trimming shortened V by 5 bases and J by 13 bases, and 18 bases separated the two germline ends. DNA of the CDR3: TGTGCCAGCAGCCCCTTTCCGGGGGAGACCCAGTTCTTC. Protein sequence: CASSPFPGETQFF.

The genes are TRBV7-8 and TRBJ2-7; D not resolved. The V and J ends lost 2 bases and 2 bases respectively, with 13 bases between them. This CDR3 is built from 15 residues. Germline values: CDR1 SGHVS, CDR2 FQNEAQ. CDR3 coding DNA: TGTGCCAGCAGCTTATCCACAGCTCTCGCCTACGAGCAGTACTTC. Amino acids: CASSLSTALAYEQYF.

The rearrangement joins TRBV7-9 to TRBJ2-3, with D unresolved. The CDR3 loop spans 13 amino acids. Germline values: CDR1 SEHNR, CDR2 FQNEAQ (reference sequence). V lost 5 bases to trimming and J lost 0 bases, with 6 bases between them. The CDR3 coding sequence is TGTGCCAGCAGCCCATGGAGCACAGATACGCAGTATTTT. Protein: CASSPWSTDTQYF.

The chain uses TRBV28 and TRBJ2-1; 7 bases line up with TRBD2. With V trimmed by 8 bases and J by 2 bases, 3 bases remained unmatched. Germline assignment: CDR1 MDHEN and CDR2 SYDVKM. The CDR3 runs to 13 residues. CDR3 DNA: TGTGCCAGCGGCCGGGGGGCCTACAATGAGCAGTTCTTC. It encodes CASGRGAYNEQFF.

The chain carries TRBV2 and TRBJ2-4; a possible D gene is TRBD1 (5 bases). CDR1 is SNHLY and CDR2 is FYNNEI in the germline V gene. This CDR3 region has 12 residues. V was pared by 6 bases and J by 8 bases, with 11 bases between. CDR3 amino acids: CASRAGLHIQYF. In DNA form, the CDR3 reads TGTGCCAGCAGAGCAGGGTTACACATTCAGTACTTC.

As concerns this clonotype: A much larger clone sits a single nucleotide away, making a read error possible. The chain uses TRBV20-1 and TRBJ1-2; TRBD1 matches 8 bases. CDR1 and CDR2 (germline): DFQATT, SNEGSKA (reference sequence). The CDR3 is 13 residues long. CDR3 DNA: TGCAGTGCTAGGGACAGGGCTAACTATGACTACACCTTC. It is translated as CSARDRANYDYTF.

This chain links TRBV11-2 with TRBJ1-2; 9 bases agree with TRBD1. The CDR3 runs 16 residues. J lost 0 bases, V lost 6 bases, and 8 bases had no gene match. The germline CDR1 and CDR2 sequences are SGHAT and FQNNGV. The CDR3 region is CASSTGQGPTNYGYTF. In DNA, the CDR3 is TGTGCCAGCAGTACCGGACAGGGGCCTACTAACTATGGCTACACCTTC. Filled out from reference TRBV11-2 and TRBJ1-2, the complete variable domain reads EAGVAQSPRYKIIEKRQSVAFWCNPISGHATLYWYQQILGQGPKLLIQFQNNGVVDDSQLPKDRFSAERLKGVDSTLKIQPAKLEDSAVYLCASSTGQGPTNYGYTFGSGTRLTVV.

The rearrangement links TRBV7-2 to TRBJ1-6; no definite D call. From germline, CDR1 is SGHTA and CDR2 FQGNSA. This CDR3 comprises 13 residues. Trimming pared 5 bases from V and 11 bases from J, leaving 13 bases between. The CDR3 here is CASSPLQRAPLHF. The CDR3 coding sequence is TGTGCCAGCAGCCCCTTGCAGAGAGCACCCCTCCACTTT.

Notes on this clonotype: Being one base from a much bigger clone, this may be a read error. V usage is TRBV12-3 or TRBV12-4 and J usage is TRBJ2-1; 7 bases fit TRBD2. The J call may be wrong; the DNA end is better matched by TRBJ2-7. The CDR3 contains 17 residues. The CDR3 region has the DNA TGTGCCAGCAGTTTATTGTTTGGGGGGGGTACCTACAATGAGCAGTACTTC. It codes for CASSLLFGGGTYNEQYF.

This clonotype was seen a few times. This rearrangement joins TRBV5-1 to TRBJ1-1; no clear D gene. CDR3 length equals 10 residues. Germline values: CDR1 SGHRS, CDR2 YFSETQ. V dropped 7 bases and J dropped 7 bases, with 8 bases sitting between them. The CDR3 protein is CASGTYEAFF. The DNA for the CDR3 is TGCGCCAGCGGAACTTATGAAGCTTTCTTT.

The chain is built from TRBV7-2 and TRBJ2-7; TRBD2 agrees at 9 bases. This CDR3 spans 16 amino acids. V gave up 1 base and J gave up 7 bases; unmatched junction bases: 11. The germline V gene has CDR1 SGHTA and CDR2 FQGNSA. In nucleotides, the CDR3 is TGTGCCAGCAGCTTAGATGGGGCTAGCGGGGTCGATGAGCAGTACTTC. The encoded protein is CASSLDGASGVDEQYF.

On this clonotype: A much larger clone lies a single base off, so this may be a read error. V and J are TRBV7-2 and TRBJ2-1, with 9 nucleotides matching TRBD1. Germline CDR1 reads SGHTA; CDR2 reads FQGNSA. With V trimmed by 10 bases and J by 10 bases, 14 bases remained unmatched. The CDR3 is 14 residues long. The CDR3 coding sequence is TGTGCCAACGGGACAGGGTTAAAGAATTACGAGCAGTTCTTC. Protein product: CANGTGLKNYEQFF. Complete variable domain (other parts from reference TRBV7-2 and TRBJ2-1): GAGVSQSPSNKVTEKGKDVELRCDPISGHTALYWYRQSLGQGLEFLIYFQGNSAPDKSGLPSDRFSAERTGGSVSTLTIQRTQQEDSAVYLCANGTGLKNYEQFFGPGTRLTVL.

As regards this clonotype: A much bigger clone sits one base away, suggesting this may be a read error. This chain connects TRBV12-3 or TRBV12-4 to TRBJ1-2; no firm D call. V lost 5 bases to trimming and J lost 4 bases, with 14 bases between them. CDR3 length equals 14 residues. CDR3 in amino acids: CASSVEGVRYGYTF. CDR3 coding DNA: TGTGCCAGCAGTGTCGAAGGAGTCCGCTATGGCTACACCTTC.

The genes are TRBV2 and TRBJ1-5, with no clear D. CDR1 SNHLY and CDR2 FYNNEI come from the germline V gene. The V end was cut by 5 bases, the J end by 13 bases, with 6 bases between. CDR3 length: 9 amino acids. This CDR3 reads CASSNLQHF. Written as DNA, the CDR3 is TGTGCCAGCAGTAACCTGCAGCATTTT.

The chain uses TRBV12-3 or TRBV12-4 and TRBJ1-5, with D uncertain. This CDR3 has 13 amino acids. Deletions cut 3 bases from V and 5 bases from J, with 8 bases between. CDR3 sequence: CASSFPPDQPQHF. CDR3 bases: TGTGCCAGCAGTTTCCCTCCAGATCAGCCCCAGCATTTT.